The 18 T cell receptor beta chains reported below all come from one sample, sequenced in a study of T cell changes during pregnancy in multiple sclerosis. Here immunoSEQ multiplex PCR was the method, and the copy in TCRdb shows in-frame clones only, minus some. The sample lists approximately 89,000 clones, approximately 94% occurring once. Sequences were derived from peripheral blood, sampled in the third trimester of pregnancy. Receptors were obtained from a female donor with multiple sclerosis, enrolled in a pregnancy study.

The chain links TRBV6-5 to TRBJ1-2; 8 bases fit TRBD1. V gave up 6 bases and J gave up 7 bases; unmatched junction bases: 10. CDR3 length: 14 residues. The germline CDR1 and CDR2 sequences are MNHEY and SVGAGI. The CDR3 DNA reads as TGTGCCAGCAGGAAAACAGGGGGTGGGCTTGGCTACACCTTC. Translated: CASRKTGGGLGYTF.

The chain links TRBV4-1 to TRBJ1-1; 8 bases line up with TRBD1. Germline CDR1 reads MGHRA; CDR2 reads YSYEKL. Trimming at V came to 1 base and at J to 4 bases, leaving 5 bases not matched to a gene. The CDR3 runs to 15 residues. The CDR3 is CASSQVRGRSTEAFF. The CDR3 DNA follows: TGCGCCAGCAGCCAAGTCAGGGGGCGAAGCACTGAAGCTTTCTTT.

This sequence joins TRBV7-9 and TRBJ1-3; TRBD1 is a possible D gene (5 bases). The V gene's germline CDR1 is SEHNR and CDR2 FQNEAQ (reference sequence). This CDR3 comprises 15 residues. The V and J ends lost 1 base and 3 bases respectively, with 10 bases between them. CDR3 DNA: TGTGCCAGCAGCTTAGTTAAGGGGCTTGGAAACACCATATATTTT. It is translated as CASSLVKGLGNTIYF.

V usage is TRBV13 and J usage is TRBJ2-1; 9 bases agree with TRBD2. Trimming cost V 0 bases and J 7 bases; bases outside gene matches: 7. The CDR3 has 16 amino acids. Germline V gives CDR1 PRHDT, CDR2 FYEKMQ (reference sequence). DNA for the CDR3: TGTGCCAGCAGCTTAGGGCGGGGGGGGATAATTAATGAGCAGTTCTTC. Encoded protein: CASSLGRGGIINEQFF.

The chain links TRBV7-3 to TRBJ2-1; 7 bases match TRBD2. Losses at the gene ends were 1 base for V and 5 bases for J; bases not matched to a gene: 5. Germline V gene data show CDR1 as SGHTA and CDR2 as FQGTGA. This CDR3 has 15 amino acids. The CDR3 sequence is CASSLIRGGNNEQFF. Written as DNA, the CDR3 is TGTGCCAGCAGCTTAATACGGGGAGGGAACAATGAGCAGTTCTTC.

The V and J genes are TRBV7-3 and TRBJ2-1; possibly TRBD2 for D (5 bases). V was clipped by 5 bases and J by 3 bases, with 17 bases between them. Germline V gene lookup returns CDR1 SGHTA and CDR2 FQGTGA. This CDR3 has 16 residues. CDR3 in DNA: TGTGCCAGCAGCAAAATAGGGCTAGCCAACTACAATGAGCAGTTCTTC. Translation: CASSKIGLANYNEQFF. Full variable domain (remainder filled in from reference TRBV7-3 and TRBJ2-1): GAGVSQTPSNKVTEKGKYVELRCDPISGHTALYWYRQSLGQGPEFLIYFQGTGAADDSGLPNDRFFAVRPEGSVSTLKIQRTERGDSAVYLCASSKIGLANYNEQFFGPGTRLTVL.

The rearrangement links TRBV2 to TRBJ1-4; 8 nucleotides line up with TRBD1. The CDR3 runs 15 residues. Germline trimming cut 4 bases from V and 8 bases from J; bases unmatched to any gene: 9. Germline loops: CDR1 SNHLY, CDR2 FYNNEI. The CDR3 loop is CASSGMRQGNEKLFF. The CDR3 DNA reads TGTGCCAGCAGTGGGATGAGACAGGGGAACGAAAAACTGTTTTTT. Full variable domain (outside the CDR3, taken from reference TRBV2 and TRBJ1-4): EPEVTQTPSHQVTQMGQEVILRCVPISNHLYFYWYRQILGQKVEFLVSFYNNEISEKSEIFDDQFSVERPDGSNFTLKIRSTKLEDSAMYFCASSGMRQGNEKLFFGSGTQLSVL.

The rearrangement links TRBV28 to TRBJ1-2; D is ambiguous. V lost 2 bases to trimming and J lost 0 bases, with 10 bases between them. The germline V gene encodes CDR1 MDHEN and CDR2 SYDVKM. The CDR3 is 15 residues long. The DNA for the CDR3 is TGTGCCAGCAGTTTAGTAAATTTTGCTAACTATGGCTACACCTTC. Its protein product is CASSLVNFANYGYTF.

As to this clone: The junction departs from the called germline gene at one end, perhaps through a read error. The V call is TRBV9, the J call TRBJ2-1; D is possibly TRBD2 (5 bases). The CDR3 is 13 amino acids. Germline lookup yields CDR1 SGDLS and CDR2 YYNGEE. DNA of the CDR3: TGTGCCAGCAGCCCTAGCTCCCACAATGAGCAGTTCTTC. It yields the protein CASSPSSHNEQFF.

As to this clone: One end of the junction varies from germline; a read error may be responsible. The rearrangement uses TRBV5-6 and TRBJ2-7; possible D gene TRBD2, 6 bases. Germline V lookup: CDR1 SGHDT, CDR2 YYEEEE. The CDR3 loop spans 13 amino acids. The CDR3 nucleotides read TGTGCCAGCAGCTTCGGGGGTACCTACGAGACCAACTTC. Protein product: CASSFGGTYETNF.

The V call is TRBV18, the J call TRBJ2-1; D is perhaps TRBD1 (6 bases). The V gene's germline CDR1 is KGHSH and CDR2 LQKENI. V was clipped by 4 bases and J by 6 bases, with 10 bases between them. There are 13 residues in the CDR3. The CDR3 region is CASSQQGLNEQFF. The CDR3 coding sequence is TGTGCCAGCTCACAACAGGGCCTCAATGAGCAGTTCTTC.

This clone appeared a single time. The chain combines TRBV5-4 with TRBJ2-7, with 10 bases matching TRBD1. This CDR3 is built from 15 residues. Germline loops: CDR1 SGHNT, CDR2 YYREEE (reference sequence). After removal of 5 bases from V and 5 bases from J, the junction contained 10 bases not matched to a gene. The DNA for the CDR3 is TGTGCCAGCAGTTTTGACAGGGGGCCAGCACACGAGCAGTACTTC. This sequence encodes CASSFDRGPAHEQYF.

The chain has TRBV19 and TRBJ2-3; D is perhaps TRBD2 (5 bases). The V gene's germline CDR1 is LNHDA and CDR2 SQIVND (reference sequence). Trimming took off 4 bases at V and 0 bases at J, with 11 bases between the two ends. This CDR3 region has 15 residues. The CDR3 region has the DNA TGTGCCAGTAGTACGGCGGGCTATAGCACAGATACGCAGTATTTT. It codes for CASSTAGYSTDTQYF.

V and J are TRBV10-3 and TRBJ2-7, with 14 bases that match TRBD2. CDR3 size: 16 residues. Looked up from germline, CDR1 is ENHRY and CDR2 is SYGVKD. V lost 2 bases, J lost 7 bases, and 7 bases stayed unmatched. CDR3 DNA: TGTGCCATCAGTGAGGGACTAGCGGGGGGACTTCATGAGCAGTACTTC. It translates to CAISEGLAGGLHEQYF.

The V gene is TRBV6-5, the J gene TRBJ1-3; D is unresolved. The CDR3 has 14 residues. The V gene lost 6 bases and the J gene lost 4 bases, with 13 bases spanning the gap. The germline gives CDR1 MNHEY, CDR2 SVGAGI. The DNA of the CDR3 is TGTGCCAGCAGCCTCAACACGGAGGGAAACACCATATATTTT. Translating it yields CASSLNTEGNTIYF.

The V call is TRBV5-5, the J call TRBJ2-4, with 7 nucleotides matching TRBD2. V dropped 0 bases and J dropped 3; count of bases not matched to a gene: 6. Per germline, CDR1 SGHKS and CDR2 YYEKEE (reference sequence). This CDR3 spans 16 amino acids. The CDR3 DNA sequence: TGTGCCAGCAGCTTGGGGGGGGGTCGGGGCAAAAACATTCAGTACTTC. Translating it yields CASSLGGGRGKNIQYF.

The genes are TRBV2 and TRBJ1-1, with 8 bases that match TRBD1. This CDR3 is 14 amino acids long. CDR1 is SNHLY, CDR2 FYNNEI, per germline. V gave up 6 bases and J gave up 6 bases; unmatched junction bases: 9. The CDR3 sequence: CASRDGQGRPEAFF. The DNA for the CDR3 is TGTGCCAGCAGAGATGGACAGGGTAGGCCTGAAGCTTTCTTT.

This sequence joins TRBV7-9 and TRBJ2-2; possibly TRBD1 for D (5 bases). The V end lost 4 bases, the J end lost 4 bases, and 13 bases lay between the germline ends. This CDR3 has 15 residues. Per germline, CDR1 SEHNR and CDR2 FQNEAQ (reference sequence). The CDR3 loop is CASSYDSRATGELFF. For the CDR3, the DNA is TGTGCCAGCAGCTACGACAGTAGAGCCACCGGGGAGCTGTTTTTT.